The clone carrying this TCR beta chain was counted a few times. Its antigen is undetermined. The entry originates in a study of blood T cells in healthy people across ages. Study conclusions and caveats: With naive T cell percentage, TCR beta diversity showed a strong correlation. Among T cells, TCR beta diversity per million cells dropped roughly linearly as age rose. With unsorted PBMCs, a conclusive comparison of naive versus antigen-experienced cells was not possible.

The V and J ends lost 2 bases and 1 base respectively, with 15 bases between them. In germline, CDR1 is SEHNR, CDR2 FQNEAQ (reference sequence). This CDR3 comprises 16 residues. Through a sample-barcoded 5' primer and a J-beta primer mix, a second PCR was run for 7 to 11 cycles. The template-switch adaptor, which had 12 random nucleotides, put a tag on each cDNA molecule. TCRdb fed the 5' RACE reads into MiXCR, producing one record per CDR3 protein. Counted here are fewer than 2,000,000 distinct CDR3 sequences, around 36% occurring once; the ten biggest clones make up about 11%. The chain is built from TRBV7-9 and TRBJ2-7, with D unresolved. Specimen: blood. The receptor comes from a woman in her twenties or thirties in good health. CDR3 region: CASSLIAASGSYEQYF. The DNA of the CDR3 is TGTGCCAGCAGCTTAATTGCAGCTAGTGGATCCTACGAGCAGTACTTC.